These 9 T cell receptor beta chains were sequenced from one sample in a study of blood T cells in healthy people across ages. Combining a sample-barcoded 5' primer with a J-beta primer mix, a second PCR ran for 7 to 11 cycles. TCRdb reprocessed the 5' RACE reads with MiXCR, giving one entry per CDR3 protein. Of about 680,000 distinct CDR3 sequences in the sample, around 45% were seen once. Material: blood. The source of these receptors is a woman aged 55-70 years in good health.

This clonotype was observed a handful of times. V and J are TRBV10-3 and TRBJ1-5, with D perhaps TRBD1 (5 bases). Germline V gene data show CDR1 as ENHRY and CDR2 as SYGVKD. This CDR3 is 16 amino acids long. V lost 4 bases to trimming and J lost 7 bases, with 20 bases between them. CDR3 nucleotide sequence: TGTGCCATCAGTGTTCAATCCGCAACGGGGGAGCAGCCCCAGCATTTT. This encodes CAISVQSATGEQPQHF.

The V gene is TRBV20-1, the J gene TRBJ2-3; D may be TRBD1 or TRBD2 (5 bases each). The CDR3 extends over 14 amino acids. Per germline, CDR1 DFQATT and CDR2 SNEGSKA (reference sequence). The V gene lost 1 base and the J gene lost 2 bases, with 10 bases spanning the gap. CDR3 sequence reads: CSARGDRYTDTQYF. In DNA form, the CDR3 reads TGCAGTGCTAGAGGGGACCGCTACACAGATACGCAGTATTTT.

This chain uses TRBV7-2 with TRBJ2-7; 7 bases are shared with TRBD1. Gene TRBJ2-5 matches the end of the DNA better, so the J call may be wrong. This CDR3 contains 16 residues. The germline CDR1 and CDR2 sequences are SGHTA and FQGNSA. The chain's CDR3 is CASSFRQGGEQETQYF. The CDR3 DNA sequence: TGTGCCAGCAGCTTCCGACAGGGTGGTGAACAAGAGACCCAGTACTTC.

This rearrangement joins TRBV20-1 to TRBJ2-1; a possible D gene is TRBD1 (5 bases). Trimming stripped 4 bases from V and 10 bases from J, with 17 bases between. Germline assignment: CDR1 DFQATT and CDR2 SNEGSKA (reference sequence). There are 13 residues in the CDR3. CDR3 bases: TGCAGTGCTAACCCCCTATTGGGGCAAGAGCAGTTCTTC. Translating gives CSANPLLGQEQFF.

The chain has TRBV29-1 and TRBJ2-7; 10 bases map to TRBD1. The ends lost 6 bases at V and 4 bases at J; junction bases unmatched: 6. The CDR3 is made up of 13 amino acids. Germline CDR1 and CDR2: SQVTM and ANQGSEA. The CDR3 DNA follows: TGCAGCGTGGGCCGGGACAGGGGTTACGAGCAGTACTTC. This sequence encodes CSVGRDRGYEQYF.

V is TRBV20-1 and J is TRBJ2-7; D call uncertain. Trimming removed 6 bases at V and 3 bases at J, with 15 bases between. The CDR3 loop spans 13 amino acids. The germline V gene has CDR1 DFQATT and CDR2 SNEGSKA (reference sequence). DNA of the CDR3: TGCAGTGCCACCGGGTCCGAGCACTACGAGCAGTACTTC. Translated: CSATGSEHYEQYF.

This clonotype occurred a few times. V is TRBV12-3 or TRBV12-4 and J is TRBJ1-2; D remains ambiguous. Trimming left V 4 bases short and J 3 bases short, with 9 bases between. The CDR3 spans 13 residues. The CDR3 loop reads CASSYPSDYGYTF. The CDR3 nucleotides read TGTGCCAGCAGTTACCCATCGGACTATGGCTACACCTTC.

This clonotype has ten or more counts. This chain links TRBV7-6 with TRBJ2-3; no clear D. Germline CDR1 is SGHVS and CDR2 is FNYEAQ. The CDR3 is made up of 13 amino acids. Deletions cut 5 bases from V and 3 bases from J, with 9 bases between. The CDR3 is CASSAVATDTQYF. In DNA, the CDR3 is TGTGCCAGCAGCGCCGTGGCGACAGATACGCAGTATTTT.

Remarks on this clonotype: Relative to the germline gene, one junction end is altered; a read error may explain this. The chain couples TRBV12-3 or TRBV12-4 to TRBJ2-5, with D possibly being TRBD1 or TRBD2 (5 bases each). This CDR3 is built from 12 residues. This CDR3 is CASSTPRGFAFF. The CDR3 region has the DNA TGTGCCAGCAGTACCCCTCGGGGCTTCGCGTTCTTC.